One TCR beta chain is described in this entry. The antigen remains undetermined. Other nucleotide sequences from this sample produce the same CDR3. The CDR3 spans 15 residues. Germline V gene data show CDR1 as MNHNS and CDR2 as SASEGT. Trimming took 3 bases from V and 0 from J, leaving 9 bases between them. The source of the sample is a study of PD-1 blockade in mismatch repair-deficient tumors. About the study: All were previously treated, progressing patients with about twelve mismatch repair-deficient cancer types.

Findings of the study overall: Tumor-resident clones, often undetectable pretreatment in blood, expanded then contracted after pembrolizumab.

Mismatch repair deficiency was confirmed in all patients, by PCR or immunohistochemistry. Only in-frame clones appear in the TCRdb table, and some are missing; sequencing was by immunoSEQ multiplex PCR. The sample lists 90,000 to 130,000 clones; roughly 80% were seen once. This receptor was taken from an adult with mismatch repair-deficient cancer. The sequences come from peripheral blood, collected 60 weeks after starting pembrolizumab. J is TRBJ1-3 and V is TRBV6-1; D gene unclear. The CDR3: CASSDGVRSGNTIYF. The CDR3, as DNA: TGTGCCAGCAGTGATGGGGTCCGCTCTGGAAACACCATATATTTT.